This T cell receptor (beta chain) was documented in a study of shared clonotypes between healthy human individuals. The method was immunoSEQ multiplex PCR; TCRdb's version includes in-frame clones alone and lacks a portion of them. This table holds about 2.4 million clones, approximately 93% found once. A note on this clone: This sample also contains other DNA sequences that code for the same CDR3.

The germline gives CDR1 LNHDA, CDR2 SQIVND (reference sequence). Trimming pared 3 bases from V and 7 bases from J, leaving 10 bases between. The CDR3 length is 13 residues. The receptor was isolated from a man aged 18 to 29 in good health. Some clones in this sample may be carry-over from other donors' samples. The sequenced sample was naive CD4+ T cells from PBMCs. Subset indicated: CD45RA+ positively selected. The chain has TRBV19 and TRBJ2-1; possible D gene TRBD2, 5 bases. DNA of the CDR3: TGTGCCAGTAGTATTGGGCGGAGGAATGAGCAGTTCTTC. Residues: CASSIGRRNEQFF.